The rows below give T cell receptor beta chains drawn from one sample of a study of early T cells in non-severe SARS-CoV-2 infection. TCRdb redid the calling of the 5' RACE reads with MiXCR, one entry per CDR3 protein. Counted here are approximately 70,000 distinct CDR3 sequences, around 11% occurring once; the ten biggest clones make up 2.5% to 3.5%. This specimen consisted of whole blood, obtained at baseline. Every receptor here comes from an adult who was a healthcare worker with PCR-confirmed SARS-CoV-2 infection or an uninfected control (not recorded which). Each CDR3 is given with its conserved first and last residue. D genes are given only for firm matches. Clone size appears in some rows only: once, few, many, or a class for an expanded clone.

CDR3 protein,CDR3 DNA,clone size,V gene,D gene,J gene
CASSPTFTDTQYF,TGTGCCAGTAGTCCAACATTCACAGATACGCAGTATTTT,-,TRBV19,-,TRBJ2-3
CASSFGYEQYF,TGTGCCAGCAGTTTTGGCTACGAGCAGTACTTC,-,TRBV6-1,-,TRBJ2-7
CASSHPSGVSNEQFF,TGTGCCAGCAGCCATCCTAGCGGGGTGTCCAATGAGCAGTTCTTC,-,TRBV16,TRBD2,TRBJ2-1
CASSPGLAGGEQFF,TGTGCCAGCAGCCCAGGACTAGCGGGGGGTGAGCAGTTCTTC,-,TRBV5-4,TRBD2,TRBJ2-1
CSASGGGTYNEQFF,TGCAGTGCTAGTGGGGGGGGCACCTACAATGAGCAGTTCTTC,-,TRBV20-1,-,TRBJ2-1
CASSQAPTGSFEKLFF,TGCGCCAGCAGCCAAGCCCCAACCGGCAGCTTTGAAAAACTGTTTTTT,few,TRBV4-1,-,TRBJ1-4
CATSAARGTANTGELFF,TGTGCCACCAGTGCCGCTCGCGGGACAGCGAACACCGGGGAGCTGTTTTTT,few,TRBV24-1,-,TRBJ2-2
CSARSSGLAGSAVGELFF,TGCAGTGCTAGATCCTCGGGACTAGCGGGGTCCGCGGTCGGGGAGCTGTTTTTT,-,TRBV20-1,TRBD2,TRBJ2-2
CASRSGLAGGYNEQFF,TGTGCCAGCAGATCGGGACTAGCGGGGGGATACAATGAGCAGTTCTTC,many,TRBV5-4,TRBD2,TRBJ2-1
CASTAGTANQPQHF,TGTGCCAGTACCGCCGGGACAGCTAATCAGCCCCAGCATTTT,-,TRBV19,TRBD1,TRBJ1-5
CASKGGHQETQYF,TGTGCCAGCAAGGGCGGGCACCAAGAGACCCAGTACTTC,few,TRBV6-2/TRBV6-3,-,TRBJ2-5
CASSLGRGIYGYTF,TGTGCCAGCAGCTTGGGACGAGGGATCTATGGCTACACCTTC,many,TRBV5-6,-,TRBJ1-2
CASSSSPAGGPYQETQYF,TGTGCCAGCAGCTCCTCCCCTGCGGGGGGCCCGTACCAAGAGACCCAGTACTTC,many,TRBV11-2,TRBD2,TRBJ2-5
CSARSPGQVEAFF,TGCAGTGCTAGATCCCCAGGGCAGGTTGAAGCTTTCTTT,few,TRBV20-1,-,TRBJ1-1
CASSRRQARNTEAFF,TGTGCCAGCAGTAGAAGACAGGCCAGGAACACTGAAGCTTTCTTT,-,TRBV6-2/TRBV6-3,-,TRBJ1-1
CATSRKGSGNTIYF,TGTGCCACCAGCCGGAAAGGCTCTGGAAACACCATATATTTT,-,TRBV15,-,TRBJ1-3
CSARVGQGQETQYF,TGCAGTGCTAGAGTGGGACAGGGCCAAGAGACCCAGTACTTC,many,TRBV20-1,TRBD1,TRBJ2-5
CASTNTRSRSTGELFF,TGTGCCAGCACCAATACACGGTCGCGTTCCACCGGGGAGCTGTTTTTT,few,TRBV27,-,TRBJ2-2
CASSLAGTGLYGYTF,TGTGCCAGCAGCTTAGCGGGGACAGGCTTATATGGCTACACCTTC,few,TRBV7-2,TRBD1,TRBJ1-2
CASSLKGESEKLFF,TGTGCCAGCAGCCTAAAGGGGGAATCCGAAAAACTGTTTTTT,few,TRBV4-2,-,TRBJ1-4
CATSRPDSTDTQYF,TGTGCCACTTCCCGCCCGGACAGCACAGATACGCAGTATTTT,-,TRBV10-3,-,TRBJ2-3
CASSPDRGLGPYSNQPQHF,TGTGCCAGCAGTCCGGACAGGGGTTTGGGACCGTACAGCAATCAGCCCCAGCATTTT,many,TRBV28,TRBD1,TRBJ1-5
CASSQDRGRGHPYEQYF,TGTGCCAGCAGCCAAGATCGGGGCAGGGGGCATCCCTACGAGCAGTACTTC,many,TRBV14,TRBD1,TRBJ2-7
CASSSGIAVNQPQHF,TGTGCCAGCTCATCAGGTATTGCAGTCAATCAGCCCCAGCATTTT,-,TRBV18,-,TRBJ1-5
CATSRTNTGELFF,TGTGCCACCAGCAGAACAAACACCGGGGAGCTGTTTTTT,-,TRBV24-1,-,TRBJ2-2
CASRSRGDLTQYF,TGTGCCAGCAGGTCGAGAGGGGACCTTACGCAGTATTTT,few,TRBV7-2,-,TRBJ2-3
CASSWDRVSYNEQFF,TGTGCCAGCAGTTGGGACAGGGTGTCCTACAATGAGCAGTTCTTC,few,TRBV28,TRBD1,TRBJ2-1
CSVNARGAGDTQYF,TGCAGCGTTAATGCACGGGGGGCCGGAGATACGCAGTATTTT,-,TRBV29-1,-,TRBJ2-3
CSAPADINYGYTF,TGCAGTGCTCCTGCGGACATAAACTATGGCTACACCTTC,-,TRBV20-1,-,TRBJ1-2
CSATSGWNYGYTF,TGCAGTGCTACATCGGGTTGGAACTATGGCTACACCTTC,-,TRBV20-1,-,TRBJ1-2